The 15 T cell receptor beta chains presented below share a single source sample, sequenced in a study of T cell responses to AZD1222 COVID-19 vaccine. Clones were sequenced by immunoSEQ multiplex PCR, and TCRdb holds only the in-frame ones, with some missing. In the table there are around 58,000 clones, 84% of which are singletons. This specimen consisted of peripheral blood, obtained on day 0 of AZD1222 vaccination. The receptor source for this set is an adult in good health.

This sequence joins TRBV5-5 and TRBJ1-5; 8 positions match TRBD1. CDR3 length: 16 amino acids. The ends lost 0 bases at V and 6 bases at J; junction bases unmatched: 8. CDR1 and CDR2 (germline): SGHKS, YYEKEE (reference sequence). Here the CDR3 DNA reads TGTGCCAGCAGCTTGGGTGGGTCAGGGGGCCTTCAGCCCCAGCATTTT. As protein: CASSLGGSGGLQPQHF.

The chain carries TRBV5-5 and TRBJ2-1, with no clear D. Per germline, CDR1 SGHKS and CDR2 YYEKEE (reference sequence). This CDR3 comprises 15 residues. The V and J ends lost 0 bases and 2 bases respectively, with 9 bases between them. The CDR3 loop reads CASSLEYEAYNEQFF. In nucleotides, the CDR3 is TGTGCCAGCAGCTTGGAATACGAGGCCTACAATGAGCAGTTCTTC.

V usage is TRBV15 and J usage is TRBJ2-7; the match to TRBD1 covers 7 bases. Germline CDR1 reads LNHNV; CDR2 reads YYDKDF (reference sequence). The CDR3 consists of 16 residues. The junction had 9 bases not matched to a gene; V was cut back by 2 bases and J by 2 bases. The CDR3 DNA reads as TGTGCCACCAGCAGAACACAGGGGATAGGGCCCTACGAGCAGTACTTC. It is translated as CATSRTQGIGPYEQYF.

The CDR3 is CATLGQLIISSTDTQYF. The DNA for the CDR3 is TGTGCCACCTTAGGACAGCTTATTATATCTAGCACAGATACGCAGTATTTT. The chain couples TRBV10-3 to TRBJ2-3, with TRBD1 as a possible D gene (6 bases). The germline V gene has CDR1 ENHRY and CDR2 SYGVKD. The length of the CDR3 is 17 residues. Trimming cost V 10 bases and J 0 bases, with 23 bases left between them.

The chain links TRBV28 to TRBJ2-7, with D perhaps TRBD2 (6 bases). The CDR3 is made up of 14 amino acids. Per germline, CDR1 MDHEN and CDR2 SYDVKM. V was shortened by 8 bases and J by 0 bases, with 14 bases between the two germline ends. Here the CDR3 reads CASGPETSSYEQYV. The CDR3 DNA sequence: TGTGCCAGCGGTCCCGAGACTAGCTCCTACGAGCAGTACGTC.

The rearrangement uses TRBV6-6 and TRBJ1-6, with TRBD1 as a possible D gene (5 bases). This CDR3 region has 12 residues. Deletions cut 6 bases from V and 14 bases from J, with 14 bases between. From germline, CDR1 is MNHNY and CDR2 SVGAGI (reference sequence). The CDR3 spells CASRGTPGTLHF. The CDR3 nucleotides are TGTGCCAGCAGGGGGACTCCAGGAACCCTCCACTTT.

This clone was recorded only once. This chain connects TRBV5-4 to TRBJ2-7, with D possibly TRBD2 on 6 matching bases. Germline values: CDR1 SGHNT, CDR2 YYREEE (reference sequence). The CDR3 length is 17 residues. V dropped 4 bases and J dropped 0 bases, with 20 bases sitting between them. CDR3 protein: CASSPPLLAGNSYEQYF. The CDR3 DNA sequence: TGTGCCAGCAGCCCGCCCCTTCTCGCGGGGAACTCCTACGAGCAGTACTTC.

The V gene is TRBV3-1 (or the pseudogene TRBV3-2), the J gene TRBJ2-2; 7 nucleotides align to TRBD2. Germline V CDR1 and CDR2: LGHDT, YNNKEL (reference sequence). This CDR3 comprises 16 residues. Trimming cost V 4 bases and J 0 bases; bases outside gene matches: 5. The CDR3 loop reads CASSPWDYSNTGELFF. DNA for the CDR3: TGTGCCAGCAGCCCTTGGGACTACTCGAACACCGGGGAGCTGTTTTTT.

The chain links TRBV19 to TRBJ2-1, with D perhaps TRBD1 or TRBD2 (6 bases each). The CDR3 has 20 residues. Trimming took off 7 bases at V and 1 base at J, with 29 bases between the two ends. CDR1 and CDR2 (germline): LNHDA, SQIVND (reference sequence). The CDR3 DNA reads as TGTGCCAGTACCGTGGAGGGGGACGTGAAACATGTGTTTTCCTACAATGAGCAGTTCTTC. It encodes CASTVEGDVKHVFSYNEQFF. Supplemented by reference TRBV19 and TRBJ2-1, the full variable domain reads DGGITQSPKYLFRKEGQNVTLSCEQNLNHDAMYWYRQDPGQGLRLIYYSQIVNDFQKGDIAEGYSVSREKKESFPLTVTSAQKNPTAFYLCASTVEGDVKHVFSYNEQFFGPGTRLTVL.

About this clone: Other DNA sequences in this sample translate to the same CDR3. CDR3 DNA sequence: TGTGCCAGCAGCTCGGGAGCTAGCGGGAGATACAATGAGCAGTTCTTC. It codes for CASSSGASGRYNEQFF. The V and J genes are TRBV7-3 and TRBJ2-1; 10 nucleotides agree with TRBD2. This CDR3 has 16 residues. V dropped 4 bases and J dropped 4; count of bases not matched to a gene: 7. From germline, CDR1 is SGHTA and CDR2 FQGTGA.

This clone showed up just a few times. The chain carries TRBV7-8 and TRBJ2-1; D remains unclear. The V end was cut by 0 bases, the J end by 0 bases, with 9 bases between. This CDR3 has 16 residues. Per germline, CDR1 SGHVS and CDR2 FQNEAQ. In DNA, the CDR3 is TGTGCCAGCAGCTTAGCTTCCGCGAGCTCCTACAATGAGCAGTTCTTC. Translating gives CASSLASASSYNEQFF.

CDR3 sequence reads: CASSLEGYEQYV. Here the CDR3 DNA reads TGCGCCAGCAGCTTGGAGGGTTACGAGCAGTACGTC. V is TRBV5-1 and J is TRBJ2-7; D is unclear. The germline V and J ends were trimmed by 0 bases and 4 bases, with 5 bases remaining between them. The CDR3 consists of 12 residues. Germline V gene data show CDR1 as SGHRS and CDR2 as YFSETQ.

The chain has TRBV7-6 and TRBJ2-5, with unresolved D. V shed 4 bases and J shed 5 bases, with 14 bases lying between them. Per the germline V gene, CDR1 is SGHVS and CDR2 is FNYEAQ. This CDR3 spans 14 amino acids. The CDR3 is CASSSSVLGETQYF. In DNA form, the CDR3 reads TGTGCCAGCAGCTCCTCCGTTTTGGGGGAGACCCAGTACTTC.

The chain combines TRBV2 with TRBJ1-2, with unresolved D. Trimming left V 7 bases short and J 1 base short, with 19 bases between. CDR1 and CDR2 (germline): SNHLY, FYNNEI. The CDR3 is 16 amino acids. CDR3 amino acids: CASIKALTILNYGYTF. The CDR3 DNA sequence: TGTGCCAGCATAAAGGCTTTGACGATTCTTAACTATGGCTACACCTTC.

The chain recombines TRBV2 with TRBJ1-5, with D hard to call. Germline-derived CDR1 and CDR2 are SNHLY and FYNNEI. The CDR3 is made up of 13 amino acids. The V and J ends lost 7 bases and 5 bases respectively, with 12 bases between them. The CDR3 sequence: CASTPLEDQPQHF. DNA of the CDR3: TGTGCCAGCACCCCCCTCGAAGATCAGCCCCAGCATTTT.